This T cell receptor (beta chain) was sequenced during a study of identical twins. Using its own MiXCR run on the 5' RACE reads, TCRdb lists one record per CDR3 protein. This sample yields about 200,000 distinct CDR3 sequences, of which around a tenth are seen a single time; 4% to 6% belongs to the top ten. Note on this clonotype: Its target is unknown.

Study-wide points: A partial confounding effect on zero-insertion analyses could come from invariant MAIT and iNKT cells. The study found that models underestimated out-of-frame TCR alpha sharing in monozygotic twins.

The CDR3 runs 15 residues. V lost 8 bases to trimming and J lost 5 bases, with 19 bases between them. The material sequenced was memory (CD45RO+) T cells sorted from blood. This sequence originates from a woman aged 18 to 35 in good health. V and J are TRBV12-3 or TRBV12-4 and TRBJ2-1; D is possibly TRBD2 (5 bases). The CDR3 loop reads CASGQEGPLNNEQFF. For the CDR3, the DNA is TGTGCCAGCGGCCAAGAGGGCCCCCTAAACAATGAGCAGTTCTTC.